This TCR beta chain was obtained from a study of persistence of HIV-infected CD4 T cells. In the study overall: Suppressive ART had lasted a median of approximately 8 years. Overall study findings and caveats: Bulk TCR data could not be restricted to HIV-1-infected CMV-responding cells.

Concerning this clone: The antigen is not known.

Cells were stimulated with overlapping HIV-1 Gag 15-mer peptides. CD4+ T cells upregulating both CD40 ligand and CD69 were sorted as responding cells. For at least 4 years, plasma HIV-1 RNA was undetectable (<50 copies/mL). CD8-depleted PBMCs were stimulated 18 hours with anti-CD28/CD49d costimulation, CD40-blocking antibody and enfuvirtide. The length of the CDR3 is 18 residues. Germline assignment: CDR1 SGHNT and CDR2 YENEEA. V was cut by 0 bases and J by 1 base, with 18 bases left in between. The immunoSEQ assay was version 4, run in survey mode. Clones were sequenced by immunoSEQ multiplex PCR, and TCRdb holds only the in-frame ones, with some missing. Of several thousand clones detected, less than 85% appear once; the ten largest clones hold 2% to 2.5%.

The rearrangement joins TRBV11-3 to TRBJ1-1; the D is unclear. The sequences come from CD4+ T cells sorted from PBMCs after roughly 18-hour stimulation, collected from a patient who received antiretroviral therapy. The origin of this receptor is an adult woman with HIV who was CMV-seropositive. CDR3 DNA: TGTGCCAGCAGCTTAGAGGCATCTTATCGGACTTGGAACACTGAAGCTTTCTTT. As protein: CASSLEASYRTWNTEAFF.